What follows is one TCR beta chain and its context. Its antigen is still unknown. As part of sample collection, lesional scalp punch biopsies and peripheral blood were taken from alopecia areata patients. The data originate from a study of CD8+ T cells in alopecia areata. As for the study in general: Each day, treated patients took oral tofacitinib twice, at 5 to 10 mg per dose. Study-wide results and caveats: Lesional scalp displayed greater clonality than normal scalp, most notably in alopecia totalis/universalis.

Germline assignment: CDR1 SQVTM and CDR2 ANQGSEA. The CDR3 runs to 13 residues. V was cut by 5 bases and J by 4 bases, with 14 bases left in between. RNA was extracted and reverse transcribed into cDNA as the sequencing template. The data were produced by immunoSEQ multiplex PCR, yet TCRdb's version contains in-frame clones alone and is incomplete. The sample contains approximately 89,000 clones, less than 50% of which appear only once. The TCR was taken from a human donor with alopecia areata. Sequenced sample: CD4+ T cells sorted from blood. This chain uses TRBV29-1 with TRBJ1-2, with D possibly TRBD1 on 5 matching bases. The chain's CDR3 is CSVQARDSYGYTF. CDR3 bases: TGCAGCGTTCAGGCCCGGGACTCCTATGGCTACACCTTC. Complete variable domain (other parts from reference TRBV29-1 and TRBJ1-2): SAVISQKPSRDICQRGTSLTIQCQVDSQVTMMFWYRQQPGQSLTLIATANQGSEATYESGFVIDKFPISRPNLTFSTLTVSNMSPEDSSIYLCSVQARDSYGYTFGSGTRLTVV.